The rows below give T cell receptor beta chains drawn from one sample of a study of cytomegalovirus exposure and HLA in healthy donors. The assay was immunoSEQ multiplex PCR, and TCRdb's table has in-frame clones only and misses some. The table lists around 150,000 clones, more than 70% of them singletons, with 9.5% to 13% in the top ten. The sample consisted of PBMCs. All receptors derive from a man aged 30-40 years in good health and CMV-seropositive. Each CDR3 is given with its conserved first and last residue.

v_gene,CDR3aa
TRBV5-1,CASRSAGTGHTYEQYF
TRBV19,CASSTSDYGGRRTYEQYF
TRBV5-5,CASSLDRGEDYGYTF
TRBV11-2,CASSTQGDGYTF
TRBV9,CASSLGLEQAGELFF
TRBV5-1,CASSISGRPSTDTQYF
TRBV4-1,CASSQDGARTDTQYF
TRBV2,CASSEVPSGELFF
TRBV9,CASSAGGQVGETQYF
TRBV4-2,CASRGPTSDEQYF
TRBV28,CASSPRTRGEKLFF
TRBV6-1,CASSGGQWNTEAFF
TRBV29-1,CSVPGDNGYTF
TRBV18,CASSASPGDTEQYF
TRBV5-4,CASSPSGGVDTQYF
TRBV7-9,CASNLNGDSYEQYF
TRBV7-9,CASSPRDRGYYEQYF
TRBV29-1,CSVEQAENTEAFF
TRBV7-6,CASSLDTGQSPLHF
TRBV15,CATSSSETQYF
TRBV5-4,CASSGGTGGFSSYEQYF
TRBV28,CASSSPGLAQTLSYEQYF
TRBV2,CASDVRGPYNQPQHF
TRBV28,CASRPPGQAYEQYF
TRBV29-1,CSTTGGGIMNTEAFF
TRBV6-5,CASSHPLRPGELFF
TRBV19,CASAQNHNSPLHF
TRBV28,CASSFQGSLGDEQFF
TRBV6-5,CASSYGGFDTQYF
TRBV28,CASLAERGISYEQYF
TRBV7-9,CASSRFGGPTGELFF
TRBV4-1,CASSQHIPGQGNTEAFF
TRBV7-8,CASSTTQAYEQYF
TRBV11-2,CASSLDPSYGYTF
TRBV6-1,CASSEGRDSDTEAFF
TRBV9,CASSEGGSMYEQYF
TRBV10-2,CASSIGREAFF
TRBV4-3,CASSQDQDRVWYGYTF
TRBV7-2,CASSLRQGVGNTIYF
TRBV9,CASSLGGTLRENIQYF
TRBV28,CASSSWTSGRSVLSTDTQYF
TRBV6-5,CASRTWTDGNTEAFF
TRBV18,CASSPPKWSSGAYNPYEQYF
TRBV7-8,CASSRTSGGYNEQFF
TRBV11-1,CASILGQGALDTEAFF
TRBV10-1,CASSEGLAGQETQYF
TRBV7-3,CASSLRPPAGSNTGELFF
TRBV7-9,CASSFGQGGSYGYTF
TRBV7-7,CASSLGGGPDTGELFF
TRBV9,CASSVSSSGYSYEQYF
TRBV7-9,CASSLDHTPDYQYF
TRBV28,CATYGGANSYEQYF
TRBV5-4,CASSLEGPRGETQYF
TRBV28,CASSFYGRGYGYTF
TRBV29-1,CSVDGAPDDNEQFF
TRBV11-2,CASSLGAGDVSGNTIYF
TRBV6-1,CASSLPYGSIYEQYF
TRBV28,CASSLDPGTGVGYTF